A single T cell receptor beta chain is shown here with its context. This sample was taken from a study of cytomegalovirus exposure and HLA in healthy donors. There are 14 residues in the CDR3. CDR1 is ENHRY, CDR2 SYGVKD, per germline. The ends were cut back, 2 bases at V and 2 bases at J, with 9 bases in the middle. PCR used 60 Vbeta primers and 13 Jbeta primers. TCRdb keeps only in-frame clones here, not all; method: immunoSEQ multiplex PCR. The sample has some 150,000 clones; about 61% are singletons. The TCR originated in a middle-aged woman in good health and CMV-seronegative. Sequencing was done on a sample of PBMCs. The chain uses TRBV10-3 and TRBJ1-1; no firm D call. CDR3 DNA: TGTGCCATCAGTGAGGTGGCCTCCAACACTGAAGCTTTCTTT. It is translated as CAISEVASNTEAFF.